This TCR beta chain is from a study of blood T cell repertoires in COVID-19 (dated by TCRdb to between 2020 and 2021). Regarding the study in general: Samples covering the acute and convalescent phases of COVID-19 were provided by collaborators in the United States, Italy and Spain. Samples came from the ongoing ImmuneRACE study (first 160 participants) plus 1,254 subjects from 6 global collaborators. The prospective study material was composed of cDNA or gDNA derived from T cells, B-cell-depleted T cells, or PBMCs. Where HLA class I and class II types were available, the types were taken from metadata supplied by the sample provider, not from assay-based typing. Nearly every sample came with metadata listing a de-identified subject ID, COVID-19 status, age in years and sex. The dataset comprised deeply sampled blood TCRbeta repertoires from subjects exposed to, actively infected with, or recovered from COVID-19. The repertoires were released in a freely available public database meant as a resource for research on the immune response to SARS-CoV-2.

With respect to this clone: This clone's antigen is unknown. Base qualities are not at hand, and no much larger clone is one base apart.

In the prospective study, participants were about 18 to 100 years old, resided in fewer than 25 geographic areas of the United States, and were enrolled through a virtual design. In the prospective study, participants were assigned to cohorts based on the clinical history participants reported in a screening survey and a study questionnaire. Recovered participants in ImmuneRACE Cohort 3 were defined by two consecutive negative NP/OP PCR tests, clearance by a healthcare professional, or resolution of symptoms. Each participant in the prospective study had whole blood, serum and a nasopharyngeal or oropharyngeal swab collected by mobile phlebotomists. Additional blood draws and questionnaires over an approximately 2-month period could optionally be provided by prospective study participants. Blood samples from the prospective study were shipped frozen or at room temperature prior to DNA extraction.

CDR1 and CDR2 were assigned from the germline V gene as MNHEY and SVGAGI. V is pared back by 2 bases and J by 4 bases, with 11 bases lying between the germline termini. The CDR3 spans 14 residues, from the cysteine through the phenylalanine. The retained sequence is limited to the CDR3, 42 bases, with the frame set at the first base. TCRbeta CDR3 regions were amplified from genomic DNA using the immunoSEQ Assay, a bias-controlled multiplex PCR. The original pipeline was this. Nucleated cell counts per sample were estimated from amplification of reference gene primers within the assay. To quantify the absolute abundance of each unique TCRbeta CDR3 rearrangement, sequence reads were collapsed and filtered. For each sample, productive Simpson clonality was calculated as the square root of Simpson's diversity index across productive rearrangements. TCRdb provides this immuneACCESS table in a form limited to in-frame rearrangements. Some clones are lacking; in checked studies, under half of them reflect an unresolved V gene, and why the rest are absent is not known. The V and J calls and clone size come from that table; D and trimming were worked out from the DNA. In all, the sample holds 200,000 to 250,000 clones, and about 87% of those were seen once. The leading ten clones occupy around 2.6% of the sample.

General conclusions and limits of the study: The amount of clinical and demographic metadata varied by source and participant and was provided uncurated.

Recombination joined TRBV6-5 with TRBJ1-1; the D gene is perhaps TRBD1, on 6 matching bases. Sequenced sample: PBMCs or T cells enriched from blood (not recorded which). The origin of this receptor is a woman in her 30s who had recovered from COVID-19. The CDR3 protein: CASSYAGAVTEAFF. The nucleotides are TGTGCCAGCAGTTACGCAGGGGCTGTCACTGAAGCTTTCTTT.